This is a list of T cell receptor beta chains from one sample in a study of regulatory T cells in long-lasting Graves disease. Via MiXCR, TCRdb re-called the multiplex PCR reads, giving one row per CDR3 protein. The sample records about 400,000 distinct CDR3 sequences, 16% being singletons. These sequences were also reported in another study, on T cells in Graves' hyperthyroidism and ophthalmopathy.

This specimen was peripheral blood mononuclear cells (PBMCs), taken at new diagnosis, from a patient treated with antithyroid drugs. The receptors come from a woman under 30 with Graves disease. CDR3s include the opening cysteine and the closing phenylalanine or tryptophan. A D gene is named only where the DNA matches it firmly. The size entry is marked missing in some rows and otherwise reads once, few, many or a size class.

CDR3aa,CDR3nt,d_gene,abundance,v_gene,j_gene
CASRKTGVHNQPQHF,TGTGCCAGTAGGAAAACAGGGGTACACAATCAGCCCCAGCATTTT,TRBD1,NA,TRBV19,TRBJ1-5
CASSSPQIPYNEQFF,TGTGCCAGCAGCTCGCCCCAGATCCCCTACAATGAGCAGTTCTTC,NA,many,TRBV7-9,TRBJ2-1
CASSPSREGLNEQFF,TGTGCCAGCTCACCCAGTCGGGAGGGCCTCAATGAGCAGTTCTTC,TRBD2,many,TRBV18,TRBJ2-1
CASSYRDGTDTQYF,TGCGCCAGCAGCTACCGGGACGGCACAGATACGCAGTATTTT,NA,few,TRBV5-1,TRBJ2-3
CASSLTSGGGEQFF,TGTGCCAGCAGCTTAACTAGCGGGGGAGGTGAGCAGTTCTTC,TRBD2,NA,TRBV7-6,TRBJ2-1
CASSEEPLSGTGRNSPLHF,TGTGCCAGCAGTGAAGAACCCTTATCCGGGACAGGCCGTAATTCACCCCTCCACTTT,TRBD1,few,TRBV6-1,TRBJ1-6
CASSSPGASYGYTF,TGCGCCAGCAGCTCGCCGGGAGCCTCCTACGGCTACACCTTC,NA,few,TRBV5-1,TRBJ1-2
CATSDPGGIRSDTQYF,TGTGCCACCAGTGATCCCGGGGGAATCAGGTCAGATACGCAGTATTTT,NA,many,TRBV24-1,TRBJ2-3
CASSESTLAGVANEQFF,TGCGCCAGCAGTGAGTCTACCCTAGCGGGAGTTGCGAATGAGCAGTTCTTC,TRBD2,many,TRBV10-1,TRBJ2-1
CASTSAGATGQNEQFF,TGTGCCAGCACCTCGGCGGGCGCGACCGGGCAAAATGAGCAGTTCTTC,NA,many,TRBV28,TRBJ2-1
CASSPLLAYNEQFF,TGTGCCAGCAGCCCCCTGTTGGCCTACAATGAGCAGTTCTTC,NA,few,TRBV7-9,TRBJ2-1
CASSPPGGRSTEAFF,TGTGCCAGCTCACCCCCGGGGGGGCGGAGCACTGAAGCTTTCTTT,NA,few,TRBV18,TRBJ1-1
CAIKGAGEQYF,TGTGCCATCAAAGGGGCCGGCGAGCAGTACTTC,NA,NA,TRBV10-3,TRBJ2-7
CASSEMEGTSYEQYF,TGTGCCAGCAGTGAAATGGAGGGAACTTCCTACGAGCAGTACTTC,NA,few,TRBV6-1,TRBJ2-7
CASSAPGQSNQPQHF,TGTGCCAGCAGTGCTCCGGGACAGAGCAATCAGCCCCAGCATTTT,TRBD1,NA,TRBV25-1,TRBJ1-5
CSALPPGDSNYGYTF,TGCAGTGCCCTACCCCCCGGAGACTCTAACTATGGCTACACCTTC,NA,NA,TRBV20-1,TRBJ1-2
CAWQGTGHGYTF,TGTGCCTGGCAAGGGACAGGGCATGGCTACACCTTC,TRBD1,NA,TRBV30,TRBJ1-2
CASSEWDRRLVGADTQYF,TGTGCCAGCAGCGAGTGGGACAGACGGTTGGTAGGGGCAGATACGCAGTATTTT,TRBD1,NA,TRBV9,TRBJ2-3
CASSYSGTGHQRYGYTF,TGTGCCAGCAGTTACTCGGGGACAGGGCATCAACGGTATGGCTACACCTTC,TRBD1,many,TRBV6-5,TRBJ1-2
CASSASGGSGNTIYF,TGTGCCAGCAGCGCCTCAGGGGGCTCTGGAAACACCATATATTTT,TRBD1,many,TRBV28,TRBJ1-3
CASSLDVPTGTLGGYTF,TGCGCCAGCAGCTTGGATGTTCCAACCGGGACTCTGGGTGGCTACACCTTC,NA,many,TRBV5-1,TRBJ1-2
CASSSYLGQGGQPQHF,TGTGCCAGCAGTTCCTACCTTGGACAGGGGGGTCAGCCCCAGCATTTT,TRBD1,many,TRBV28,TRBJ1-5
CASSEVGGPYGYTF,TGTGCCAGCAGTGAAGTGGGGGGACCCTATGGCTACACCTTC,NA,few,TRBV6-1,TRBJ1-2
CASSLGQGFWTQYF,TGTGCCAGCAGCTTGGGTCAGGGATTCTGGACCCAGTACTTC,NA,many,TRBV28,TRBJ2-5
CASSVRVSSGNTIYF,TGTGCCAGCAGCGTGAGGGTTAGCTCTGGAAACACCATATATTTT,NA,NA,TRBV5-5,TRBJ1-3
CASRSVGGRADTQYF,TGTGCCAGCAGGAGCGTCGGCGGGAGGGCCGATACGCAGTATTTT,TRBD2,NA,TRBV2,TRBJ2-3
CASSQAGGSDEQYF,TGTGCCAGCAGCCAAGCCGGGGGGAGCGACGAGCAGTACTTC,TRBD2,many,TRBV3-1,TRBJ2-7
CASSPQPGTSASTDTQYF,TGCGCCAGCAGCCCCCAGCCCGGGACTAGCGCAAGCACAGATACGCAGTATTTT,TRBD2,many,TRBV5-1,TRBJ2-3
CASSSRADIWEGYTF,TGTGCCAGCAGTTCCCGGGCCGACATCTGGGAGGGCTACACCTTC,NA,many,TRBV12-3/TRBV12-4,TRBJ1-2
CASSLEAGYNQPQHF,TGTGCCAGCAGCTTAGAGGCAGGATACAATCAGCCCCAGCATTTT,NA,many,TRBV11-2,TRBJ1-5
CASSGAGTLQETQYF,TGCGCCAGCAGTGGGGCAGGGACGCTCCAAGAGACCCAGTACTTC,NA,NA,TRBV5-1,TRBJ2-5
CSARSGPGPPLHEQYF,TGCAGTGCTAGATCTGGACCGGGACCGCCGCTCCACGAGCAGTACTTC,NA,many,TRBV20-1,TRBJ2-7
CASSIPGRISNQPQHF,TGTGCCAGTAGTATACCGGGACGAATTAGCAATCAGCCCCAGCATTTT,NA,few,TRBV19,TRBJ1-5
CASSLGRGRDTEAFF,TGTGCCAGCAGCTTGGGAAGGGGGCGCGACACTGAAGCTTTCTTT,TRBD1,NA,TRBV5-4,TRBJ1-1
CASSARGGLNEQFF,TGTGCCAGCAGCGCACGGGGGGGCCTTAATGAGCAGTTCTTC,TRBD2,NA,TRBV7-9,TRBJ2-1
CASRPPTGPLGEQYF,TGTGCCAGCAGACCACCGACAGGTCCCTTGGGTGAGCAGTACTTC,NA,few,TRBV27,TRBJ2-7
CATPRGADTQYF,TGTGCCACTCCGCGAGGGGCAGATACGCAGTATTTT,NA,many,TRBV2,TRBJ2-3
CASSPGGREQYF,TGTGCCAGCTCACCAGGGGGGCGCGAGCAGTACTTC,NA,many,TRBV18,TRBJ2-7
CASSQDREGTEAFF,TGTGCCAGCAGCCAAGACAGGGAGGGGACTGAAGCTTTCTTT,NA,few,TRBV4-2,TRBJ1-1